Described below is a single T cell receptor (beta chain) sequence and its context. This sample is part of a study of T cell responses to AZD1222 COVID-19 vaccine. This CDR3 is 12 amino acids long. Trimming shortened V by 4 bases and J by 9 bases, and 10 bases separated the two germline ends. Germline lookup yields CDR1 MGHDK and CDR2 SYGVNS. Method: immunoSEQ multiplex PCR; TCRdb's copy keeps in-frame clones and lacks some. The data contain 50,000 to 65,000 clones, 85% to 95% of them singletons. The sequencing used peripheral blood, collected 28 days after the second dose of the MenACWY control vaccine. The V call is TRBV25-1, the J call TRBJ1-5, with a tentative D call TRBD1 (5 bases). This receptor was obtained from an adult who received the MenACWY meningococcal vaccine as a control. As DNA, the CDR3 is TGTGCCAGCAGTGGTGCAGGGCCGCCCCAGCATTTT. Its translation is CASSGAGPPQHF.